This T cell receptor beta chain is drawn from a study of blood T cell repertoires in COVID-19. Participants, about 18 to 90 years old, spanned 25 or so US areas. Symptom resolution, clearance, or two negative PCRs marked donors in Cohort 3 as recovered. Measured with immunoSEQ multiplex PCR; TCRdb has only the in-frame clones, and not every one. The data show 250,000 to 350,000 clones, with 87% seen just once and about 6% held by the top ten. Germline loops: CDR1 LGHDT, CDR2 YNNKEL (reference sequence). The CDR3 is made up of 15 amino acids. Germline trimming cut 0 bases from V and 0 bases from J; bases unmatched to any gene: 1.

The clonotype comes from a middle-aged woman who had recovered from COVID-19. The chain is built from TRBV3-1 (or the pseudogene TRBV3-2) and TRBJ2-7, with TRBD2 matching 8 bases. Input material: PBMCs or T cells enriched from blood (not recorded which). CDR3 residues: CASSQEGLGSYEQYF. In DNA form, the CDR3 reads TGTGCCAGCAGCCAAGAGGGACTAGGCTCCTACGAGCAGTACTTC.